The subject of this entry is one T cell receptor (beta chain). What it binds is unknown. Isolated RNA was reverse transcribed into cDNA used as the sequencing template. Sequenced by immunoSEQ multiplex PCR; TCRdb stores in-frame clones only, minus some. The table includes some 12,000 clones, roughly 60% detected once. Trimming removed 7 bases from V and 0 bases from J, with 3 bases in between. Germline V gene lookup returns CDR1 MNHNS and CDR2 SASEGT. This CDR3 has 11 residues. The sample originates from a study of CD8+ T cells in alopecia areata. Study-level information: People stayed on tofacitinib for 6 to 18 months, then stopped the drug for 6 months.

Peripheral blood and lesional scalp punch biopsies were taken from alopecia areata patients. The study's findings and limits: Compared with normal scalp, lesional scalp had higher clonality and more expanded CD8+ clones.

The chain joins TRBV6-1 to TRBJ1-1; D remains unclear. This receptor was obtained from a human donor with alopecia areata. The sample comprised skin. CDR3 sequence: CASTMNTEAFF. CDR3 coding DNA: TGTGCCAGCACCATGAACACTGAAGCTTTCTTT.